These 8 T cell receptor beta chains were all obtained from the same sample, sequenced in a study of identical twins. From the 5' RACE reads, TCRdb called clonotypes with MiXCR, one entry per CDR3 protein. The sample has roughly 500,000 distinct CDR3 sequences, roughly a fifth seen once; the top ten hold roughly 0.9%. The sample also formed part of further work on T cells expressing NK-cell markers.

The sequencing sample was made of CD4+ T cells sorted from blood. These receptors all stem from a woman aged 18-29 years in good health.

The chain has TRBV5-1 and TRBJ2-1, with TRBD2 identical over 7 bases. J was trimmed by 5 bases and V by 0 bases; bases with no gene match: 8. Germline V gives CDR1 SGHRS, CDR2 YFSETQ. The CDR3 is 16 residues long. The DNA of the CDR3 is TGCGCCAGCAGCTTGGTGCCTAGCGGTTCTAACAATGAGCAGTTCTTC. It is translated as CASSLVPSGSNNEQFF.

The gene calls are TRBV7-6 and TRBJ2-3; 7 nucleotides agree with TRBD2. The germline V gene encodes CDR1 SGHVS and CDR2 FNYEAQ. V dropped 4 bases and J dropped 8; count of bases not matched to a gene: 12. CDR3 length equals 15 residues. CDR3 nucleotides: TGTGCCAGCAGCTCCCTCGGTAACACGGGAGGTACGCAGTATTTT. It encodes CASSSLGNTGGTQYF.

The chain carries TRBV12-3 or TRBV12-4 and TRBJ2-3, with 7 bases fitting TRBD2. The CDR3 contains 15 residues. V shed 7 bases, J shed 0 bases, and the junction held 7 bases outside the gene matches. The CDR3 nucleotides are TGTGCCAGCAACGGTCAGCGGGGTAGCACAGATACGCAGTATTTT. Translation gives CASNGQRGSTDTQYF.

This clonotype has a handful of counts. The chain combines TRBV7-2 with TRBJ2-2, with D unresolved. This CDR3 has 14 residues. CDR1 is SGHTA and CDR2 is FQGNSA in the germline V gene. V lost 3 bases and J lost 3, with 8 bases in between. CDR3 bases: TGTGCCAGCAGCTTCGACCCGCACACCGGGGAGCTGTTTTTT. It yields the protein CASSFDPHTGELFF. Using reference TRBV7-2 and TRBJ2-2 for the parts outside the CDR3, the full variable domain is GAGVSQSPSNKVTEKGKDVELRCDPISGHTALYWYRQSLGQGLEFLIYFQGNSAPDKSGLPSDRFSAERTGGSVSTLTIQRTQQEDSAVYLCASSFDPHTGELFFGEGSRLTVL.

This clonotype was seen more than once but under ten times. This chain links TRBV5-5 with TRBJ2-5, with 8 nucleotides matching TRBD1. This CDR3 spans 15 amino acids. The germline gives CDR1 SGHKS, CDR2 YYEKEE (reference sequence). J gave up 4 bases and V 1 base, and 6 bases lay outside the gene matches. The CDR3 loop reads CASSLLGDRGETQYF. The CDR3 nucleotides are TGTGCCAGCAGCTTGCTGGGTGACAGGGGAGAGACCCAGTACTTC.

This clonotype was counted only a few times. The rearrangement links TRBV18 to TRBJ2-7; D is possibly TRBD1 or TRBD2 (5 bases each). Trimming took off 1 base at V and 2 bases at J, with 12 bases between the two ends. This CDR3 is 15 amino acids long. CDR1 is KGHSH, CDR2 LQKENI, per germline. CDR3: CASSPLEGSAYEQYF. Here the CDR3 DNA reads TGTGCCAGCTCACCACTCGAGGGGTCAGCCTACGAGCAGTACTTC.

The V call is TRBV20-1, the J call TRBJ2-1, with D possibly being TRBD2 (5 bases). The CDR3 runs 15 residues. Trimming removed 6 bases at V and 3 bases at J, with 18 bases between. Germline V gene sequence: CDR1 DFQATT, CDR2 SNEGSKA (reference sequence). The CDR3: CSAQKSGDIYNEQFF. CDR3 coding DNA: TGCAGTGCGCAGAAGAGCGGAGACATCTACAATGAGCAGTTCTTC.

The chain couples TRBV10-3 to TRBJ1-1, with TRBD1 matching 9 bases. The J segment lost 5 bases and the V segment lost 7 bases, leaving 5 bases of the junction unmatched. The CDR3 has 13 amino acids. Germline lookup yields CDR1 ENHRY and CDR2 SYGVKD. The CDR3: CAITSGTGTEAFF. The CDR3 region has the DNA TGTGCCATCACCTCCGGGACAGGGACTGAAGCTTTCTTT.